One and the same sample provided the 15 T cell receptor beta chains below, sequenced in a study of blood T cell repertoires in COVID-19. Profiling relied on immunoSEQ multiplex PCR, and the TCRdb table lists in-frame clones only, not all of them. The top ten clones hold approximately 2.3% of a sample with 130,000 or so clones, about 86% of them seen once. Sequencing was done on a sample of peripheral blood. All receptors derive from a woman aged 45-65 years with acute or convalescent COVID-19.

V usage is TRBV19 and J usage is TRBJ2-3; D remains unclear. The CDR3 consists of 12 residues. The ends were cut back, 4 bases at V and 5 bases at J, with 7 bases in the middle. Germline-derived CDR1 and CDR2 are LNHDA and SQIVND (reference sequence). CDR3 coding DNA: TGTGCCAGTAGTAGAACTGGAGATACGCAGTATTTT. This sequence encodes CASSRTGDTQYF.

J is TRBJ1-2 and V is TRBV25-1, with D possibly matching TRBD1 (6 bases). V lost 2 bases and J 6 bases, leaving 10 bases between the germline ends. Germline V gene sequence: CDR1 MGHDK, CDR2 SYGVNS. The CDR3 contains 13 residues. CDR3 DNA: TGTGCCAGCAGTGAACGGGACATAGATGGCTACACCTTC. It translates to CASSERDIDGYTF.

The chain carries TRBV7-8 and TRBJ2-3; 7 nucleotides line up with TRBD1. The CDR3 has 15 amino acids. V shed 5 bases and J 4 bases; nucleotides not matched to a gene: 9. Per germline, CDR1 SGHVS and CDR2 FQNEAQ. The CDR3 nucleotides read TGTGCCAGCAGCCATTACGACAGGGTTCCAGATACGCAGTATTTT. This codes for CASSHYDRVPDTQYF.

V gene TRBV5-1 combines with J gene TRBJ2-1; D may be TRBD1 (5 bases). Germline V lookup: CDR1 SGHRS, CDR2 YFSETQ. The V and J ends lost 2 bases and 0 bases respectively, with 9 bases between them. The CDR3 loop spans 15 amino acids. The CDR3 DNA sequence: TGCGCCAGCAGCTTTCAGGGTTACTCCTACAATGAGCAGTTCTTC. This encodes CASSFQGYSYNEQFF.

This chain connects TRBV19 to TRBJ2-1, with 7 positions matching TRBD1. From germline, CDR1 is LNHDA and CDR2 SQIVND (reference sequence). Losses at the gene ends were 1 base for V and 2 bases for J; bases not matched to a gene: 2. This CDR3 has 15 residues. CDR3: CASSIGTGAYNEQFF. Written as DNA, the CDR3 is TGTGCCAGTAGTATAGGGACAGGCGCCTACAATGAGCAGTTCTTC.

The chain uses TRBV12-5 and TRBJ1-5, with 10 bases identical to TRBD1. Germline assignment: CDR1 LGHNT and CDR2 FRNRAP. The junction had 10 bases not matched to a gene; V was cut back by 7 bases and J by 7 bases. CDR3 length equals 15 residues. Here the CDR3 reads CASAHRDRGDQPQHF. The CDR3 nucleotides read TGTGCTAGTGCTCACCGGGACAGGGGAGACCAGCCCCAGCATTTT.

There are a few counts of this clone. The V and J genes are TRBV3-1 (or the pseudogene TRBV3-2) and TRBJ1-1; the D gene is possibly TRBD1 (5 bases). The V gene's germline CDR1 is LGHDT and CDR2 YNNKEL (reference sequence). Trimming cost V 1 base and J 5 bases, with 11 bases left between them. The CDR3 length is 14 residues. Written as DNA, the CDR3 is TGTGCCAGCAGCCAAGGGAGGGGAAGGACTGAAGCTTTCTTT. Protein product: CASSQGRGRTEAFF.

This chain connects TRBV5-1 to TRBJ2-1, with a possible D match to TRBD2 (5 bases). Trimming took off 4 bases at V and 9 bases at J, with 11 bases between the two ends. The CDR3 length is 12 residues. Germline V CDR1 and CDR2: SGHRS, YFSETQ. The chain's CDR3 is CASSPLGGEQFF. CDR3 nucleotide sequence: TGCGCCAGCAGCCCCTTAGGAGGTGAGCAGTTCTTC.

The sample holds one count of this clone. The chain is built from TRBV5-4 and TRBJ1-1; D perhaps matches TRBD1 (6 bases). The germline CDR1 and CDR2 sequences are SGHNT and YYREEE (reference sequence). The CDR3 contains 14 residues. V was cut by 4 bases and J by 8 bases, with 18 bases left in between. This CDR3 reads CASSLIGGGTEAFF. DNA for the CDR3: TGTGCCAGCAGCCTCATTGGGGGGGGGACAGAAGCTTTCTTT. The full variable domain, with the rest looked up from reference TRBV5-4 and TRBJ1-1, is ETGVTQSPTHLIKTRGQQVTLRCSSQSGHNTVSWYQQALGQGPQFIFQYYREEENGRGNFPPRFSGLQFPNYSSELNVNALELDDSALYLCASSLIGGGTEAFFGQGTRLTVV.

On this clone itself: Sequence at one end of the junction differs from germline and may be a read error. The CDR3 sequence: CAWSIRGARGF. CDR3 nucleotides: TGTGCCTGGAGTATTCGGGGGGCCCGGGGCTTC. V usage is TRBV30 and J usage is TRBJ2-7; maybe TRBD2 (7 bases). CDR1 and CDR2 from the germline V gene are GTSNPN and SVGIG (reference sequence). CDR3 length: 11 amino acids. Full variable domain (missing parts from reference TRBV30 and TRBJ2-7): SQTIHQWPATLVQPVGSPLSLECTVEGTSNPNLYWYRQAAGRGLQLLFYSVGIGQISSEVPQNLSASRPQDRQFILSSKKLLLSDSGFYLCAWSIRGARGFGPGTRLTVT.

This clone came up a few times. Other DNA sequences of this sample code for an identical CDR3. The rearrangement links TRBV30 to TRBJ2-1; D is perhaps TRBD2 (6 bases). The CDR3 is 12 residues long. The germline V gene has CDR1 GTSNPN and CDR2 SVGIG (reference sequence). V lost 0 bases and J 7 bases, leaving 7 bases between the germline ends. The chain's CDR3 is CAWSVRGNEQFF. CDR3 DNA sequence: TGTGCCTGGAGTGTACGGGGGAATGAGCAGTTCTTC.

This rearrangement joins TRBV11-2 to TRBJ2-3; a weak D match, TRBD2 (5 bases). CDR3 size: 15 residues. Trimming removed 2 bases from V and 0 bases from J, with 9 bases in between. Germline V gene lookup returns CDR1 SGHAT and CDR2 FQNNGV. CDR3 bases: TGTGCCAGCAGCTTACTAGCCTTAAGCACAGATACGCAGTATTTT. Protein sequence: CASSLLALSTDTQYF.

This chain joins TRBV6-1 and TRBJ1-2; 9 positions match TRBD1. This CDR3 has 18 residues. With 4 bases clipped from V and 0 bases from J, the junction kept 12 bases outside the gene matches. From germline, CDR1 is MNHNS and CDR2 SASEGT. The CDR3 coding sequence is TGTGCCAGCAGTGGACCCGGGACAGGGAGTCCGGCTAACTATGGCTACACCTTC. This translates into CASSGPGTGSPANYGYTF.

V usage is TRBV28 and J usage is TRBJ1-6, with 7 nucleotides matching TRBD1. Germline CDR1 reads MDHEN; CDR2 reads SYDVKM. This CDR3 is 13 amino acids long. V shed 6 bases and J 9 bases; nucleotides not matched to a gene: 5. This chain's CDR3 is CASREDRSSPLHF. In nucleotides, the CDR3 is TGTGCCAGCAGGGAGGACAGGAGTTCACCCCTCCACTTT.

V gene TRBV7-2 combines with J gene TRBJ2-7; D not resolved. Germline CDR1 SGHTA, CDR2 FQGNSA. The CDR3 has 15 residues. V lost 5 bases, J lost 4 bases, and 18 bases lay in between. Here the CDR3 DNA reads TGTGCCAGCAGCCCAAAGATCGGTTGGGCTTACGAGCAGTACTTC. Residues: CASSPKIGWAYEQYF.